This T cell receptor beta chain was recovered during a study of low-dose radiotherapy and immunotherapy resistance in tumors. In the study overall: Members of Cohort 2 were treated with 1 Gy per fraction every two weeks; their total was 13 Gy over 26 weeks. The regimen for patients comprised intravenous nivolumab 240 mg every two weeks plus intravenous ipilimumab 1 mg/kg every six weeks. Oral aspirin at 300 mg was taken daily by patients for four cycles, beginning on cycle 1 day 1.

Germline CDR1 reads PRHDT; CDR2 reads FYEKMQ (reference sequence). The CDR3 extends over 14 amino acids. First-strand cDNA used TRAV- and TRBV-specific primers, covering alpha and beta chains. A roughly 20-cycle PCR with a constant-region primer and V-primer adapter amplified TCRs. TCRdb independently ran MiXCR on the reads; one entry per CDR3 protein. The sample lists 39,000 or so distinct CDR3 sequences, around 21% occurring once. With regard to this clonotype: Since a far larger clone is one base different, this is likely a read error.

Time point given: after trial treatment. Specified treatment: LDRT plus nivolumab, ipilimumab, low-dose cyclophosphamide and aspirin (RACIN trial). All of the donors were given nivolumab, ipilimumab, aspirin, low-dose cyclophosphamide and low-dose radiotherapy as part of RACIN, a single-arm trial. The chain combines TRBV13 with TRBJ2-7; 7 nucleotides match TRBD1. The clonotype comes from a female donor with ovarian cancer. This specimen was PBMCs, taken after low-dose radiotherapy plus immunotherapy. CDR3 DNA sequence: TGTACCAGCAGTGTTAACAGGGGTTTCAACGAGCAGTACTTC. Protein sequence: CTSSVNRGFNEQYF.